This entry features one T cell receptor beta chain sequence. This entry comes from a study of blood T cell repertoires in COVID-19. At the level of the study: In each case, the material was cDNA or gDNA derived from T cells, B-cell-depleted T cells, or PBMCs.

In the original workflow: Amplification from reference gene primers served as the basis for estimated nucleated cell counts. Method: immunoSEQ multiplex PCR; TCRdb's copy keeps in-frame clones and lacks some. That table supplies the V and J calls and clone size; D and trimming were determined from the DNA. The top ten hold about 5% of the sample, which has about 210,000 clones, over 75% seen once. The TCR originated in a woman aged 40 to 55 with acute or convalescent COVID-19. The sample consisted of peripheral blood.

CDR3 sequence (DNA): TGTGCCAGCTCACCACCGGACGGGAGGGGGTATGGCTACACCTTC. Amino acid sequence: CASSPPDGRGYGYTF. The genes are TRBV18 and TRBJ1-2, with D possibly matching TRBD1 (6 bases). This CDR3 has 15 residues. CDR1 KGHSH and CDR2 LQKENI come from the germline V gene. Trimming pared 0 bases from V and 5 bases from J, leaving 13 bases between.